One and the same sample provided the 14 T cell receptor beta chains below, sequenced in a study of molecular identifiers for immune sequencing clone quantification. TCRdb used MiXCR to reprocess the PCR reads, holding one entry per CDR3 protein. The sample consists of around 470,000 distinct CDR3 sequences, about a quarter of them appearing once. The sequenced sample was naive CD8+ T cells from blood, with Jurkat cell RNA spiked in. Documented subset: FACS-sorted CD8+CD4-CCR7+CD45RA+ naive T cells. Receptors were obtained from a human donor in good health. Some libraries in this study had Jurkat cell RNA spiked in.

With respect to this clonotype: A much larger clone sits a single nucleotide away, making a read error possible. The chain combines TRBV7-1 with TRBJ2-1, with unresolved D. TRBV7-1 is placed among ORFs of uncertain function. The length of the CDR3 is 10 residues. Trimming shortened V by 10 bases and J by 7 bases, and 8 bases separated the two germline ends. The CDR3 reads CAISQNEQFF. The CDR3 region has the DNA TGTGCCATCAGTCAGAATGAGCAGTTCTTC.

This clonotype was seen more than once but under ten times. The chain couples TRBV11-2 to TRBJ1-1; D gene ambiguous. V lost 0 bases, J lost 0 bases, and 8 bases lay in between. This CDR3 comprises 15 residues. Germline CDR1 and CDR2: SGHAT and FQNNGV. The CDR3 region is CASSLEGYMNTEAFF. CDR3 DNA: TGTGCCAGCAGCTTAGAAGGATATATGAACACTGAAGCTTTCTTT.

This clonotype appeared once. A much bigger clone sits one base away, suggesting this may be a read error. This rearrangement joins TRBV4-1 to TRBJ1-1, with D perhaps matching TRBD1 (5 bases). The germline CDR1 and CDR2 sequences are MGHRA and YSYEKL. The CDR3 has 13 amino acids. CDR3 region: CSSSQGATTEAFF. CDR3 nucleotide sequence: TGCTCCAGCAGCCAAGGGGCGACCACTGAAGCTTTCTTT.

As regards this clonotype: A much bigger clone sits one base away, suggesting this may be a read error. The chain is built from TRBV20-1 and TRBJ2-7; the D is unclear. Germline V gene data show CDR1 as DFQATT and CDR2 as SNEGSKA (reference sequence). The CDR3 is 12 residues long. CDR3 nucleotides: TGCGGTGCTAGAGTCTACTCCTACGAGCAGTACTTC. It encodes CGARVYSYEQYF.

Comment on this clonotype: Since a far larger clone is one base different, this is likely a read error. The chain uses TRBV5-1 and TRBJ1-1; D gene unclear. CDR3 size: 12 residues. The V gene's germline CDR1 is SGHRS and CDR2 YFSETQ. CDR3 DNA sequence: TGCGCCGGCAGCCCTGACGGCACTGAAGCTTTCTTT. It yields the protein CAGSPDGTEAFF. The full variable domain, rest sourced from reference TRBV5-1 and TRBJ1-1, is KAGVTQTPRYLIKTRGQQVTLSCSPISGHRSVSWYQQTPGQGLQFLFEYFSETQRNKGNFPGRFSGRQFSNSRSEMNVSTLELGDSALYLCAGSPDGTEAFFGQGTRLTVV.

A few counts support this clonotype. The genes are TRBV13 and TRBJ1-2, with 7 positions matching TRBD1. The V gene's germline CDR1 is PRHDT and CDR2 FYEKMQ (reference sequence). V dropped 1 base and J dropped 4; count of bases not matched to a gene: 6. This CDR3 is built from 15 residues. This CDR3 is CASSLAGQALYGYTF. The CDR3 DNA sequence: TGTGCCAGCAGCTTAGCAGGACAGGCCCTCTATGGCTACACCTTC.

This clonotype was seen a handful of times. The rearrangement links TRBV11-2 to TRBJ2-1, with D perhaps matching TRBD1 (6 bases). The CDR3 has 14 residues. Trimming took 4 bases from V and 6 from J, leaving 13 bases between them. The germline V gene encodes CDR1 SGHAT and CDR2 FQNNGV. The CDR3 here is CASSSIGGSNEQFF. The DNA for the CDR3 is TGTGCCAGCAGCTCAATTGGGGGCTCCAATGAGCAGTTCTTC.

CDR3 DNA sequence: TGTGCCAGCAGTCAATATGGGGGGCTAACCTACGAGCAGTACTTC. Translating it yields CASSQYGGLTYEQYF. The chain recombines TRBV12-3 or TRBV12-4 with TRBJ2-7; the D gene could be TRBD1 or TRBD2 (6 bases each). The CDR3 covers 15 residues. Trimming stripped 5 bases from V and 2 bases from J, with 16 bases between.

The chain employs TRBV14 and TRBJ2-7; 8 bases align to TRBD2. V dropped 4 bases and J dropped 9; count of bases not matched to a gene: 5. The CDR3 spans 12 residues. Germline CDR1 is SGHDN and CDR2 is FVKESK. CDR3 loop: CASSPYGGAQYF. For the CDR3, the DNA is TGTGCCAGCAGCCCCTACGGGGGGGCGCAGTACTTC. The variable domain in full, with the rest retrieved from reference TRBV14 and TRBJ2-7, is EAGVTQFPSHSVIEKGQTVTLRCDPISGHDNLYWYRRVMGKEIKFLLHFVKESKQDESGMPNNRFLAERTGGTYSTLKVQPAELEDSGVYFCASSPYGGAQYFGPGTRLTVT.

This chain links TRBV3-1 with TRBJ1-1, with 8 positions matching TRBD1. Trimming took 2 bases from V and 3 from J; bases not matched to a gene: 2. The germline V gene encodes CDR1 LGHDT and CDR2 YNNKEL (reference sequence). The CDR3 runs to 14 residues. DNA of the CDR3: TGTGCCAGCAGCCAAAACAGGGGGGACACTGAAGCTTTCTTT. It yields the protein CASSQNRGDTEAFF.

This clonotype was recorded at least ten times. The CDR3 DNA follows: TGTGCCAGCAGCGGCAAAGGGACTCCCCAAGATACGCAGTATTTT. The encoded protein is CASSGKGTPQDTQYF. J is TRBJ2-3 and V is TRBV7-9; a weak D match, TRBD2 (6 bases). The CDR3 is 15 residues long. Per germline, CDR1 SEHNR and CDR2 FQNEAQ (reference sequence). V lost 5 bases and J lost 5, with 17 bases in between.

This clonotype was seen a few times. The V gene is TRBV24-1, the J gene TRBJ2-3; 10 bases match TRBD2. The CDR3 is 17 amino acids. Germline assignment: CDR1 KGHDR and CDR2 SFDVKD. V gave up 4 bases and J gave up 5 bases; unmatched junction bases: 11. CDR3 residues: CATSEASGGKRIDTQYF. DNA for the CDR3: TGTGCCACCAGTGAAGCTAGCGGGGGCAAGAGGATAGATACGCAGTATTTT.

J is TRBJ2-6 and V is TRBV7-6; the match to TRBD1 covers 12 bases. V shed 5 bases, J shed 4 bases, and the junction held 9 bases outside the gene matches. Germline V CDR1 and CDR2: SGHVS, FNYEAQ. CDR3 length: 18 amino acids. CDR3 DNA: TGTGCCAGCAGCGGCCCCGGGACAGGGGGCGGGGGGGCCAACGTCCTGACTTTC. It is translated as CASSGPGTGGGGANVLTF.

This clonotype occurred many times. The chain uses TRBV5-4 and TRBJ1-1; D not certain. V shed 6 bases and J shed 0 bases, with 15 bases lying between them. The CDR3 runs to 15 residues. Germline assignment: CDR1 SGHNT and CDR2 YYREEE (reference sequence). This CDR3 is CASTQLDRLNTEAFF. The CDR3, as DNA: TGTGCCAGCACCCAACTGGACCGCTTGAACACTGAAGCTTTCTTT. The full variable domain, completed using reference TRBV5-4 and TRBJ1-1, is ETGVTQSPTHLIKTRGQQVTLRCSSQSGHNTVSWYQQALGQGPQFIFQYYREEENGRGNFPPRFSGLQFPNYSSELNVNALELDDSALYLCASTQLDRLNTEAFFGQGTRLTVV.